This T cell receptor beta chain was captured by sequencing in a study of cytomegalovirus exposure and HLA in healthy donors. General study results and limits: As was reported, the classifier diagnosed cytomegalovirus status with high specificity and sensitivity.

Separate from the roughly 720-subject first cohort, the approximately 120-subject validation cohort was the one that the donors belonged to. Germline V gene data show CDR1 as SGHNT and CDR2 as YYREEE (reference sequence). The CDR3 has 13 residues. With V trimmed by 4 bases and J by 7 bases, 7 bases remained unmatched. Profiled with immunoSEQ multiplex PCR; TCRdb holds only in-frame clones, not every one. The sample shows about 120,000 clones, roughly 88% of them seen only once. Turning to this clone: The antigen is not known.

The chain has TRBV5-4 and TRBJ1-1; 7 bases are shared with TRBD1. The specimen sequenced was PBMCs. The TCR was taken from a woman under 30 in good health and CMV-seropositive. CDR3 in amino acids: CASSEGGAGEAFF. Here the CDR3 DNA reads TGTGCCAGCAGCGAAGGGGGCGCGGGTGAAGCTTTCTTT.